Shown below are 2 T cell receptor beta chains from a single sample sequenced in a study of T cell responses to AZD1222 COVID-19 vaccine (dated by TCRdb to about 2021). Library method: the immunoSEQ multiplex PCR assay. In its TCRdb copy, this immuneACCESS table keeps in-frame sequences only and misses some clones. Where compared with another copy, unresolved V genes explain less than half of these, and the others have no known cause. The sample contains under 150,000 clones, approximately 90% of them found a single time. Around 1.6% of the sample comes from the top ten. In the paper's terms, the time point label means: baseline before first vaccination. Source: peripheral blood, taken on day 0 of AZD1222 vaccination. These receptors all stem from an adult in good health.

This clone was seen a few times. The V gene is TRBV3-1 (or the pseudogene TRBV3-2), the J gene TRBJ2-7; D call uncertain. This CDR3 is 12 amino acids long. The germline V gene encodes CDR1 LGHDT and CDR2 YNNKEL (reference sequence). The V end lost 0 bases, the J end lost 4 bases, and 4 bases lay between the germline ends. The CDR3 DNA follows: TGTGCCAGCAGCCAAGACAGGTACGAGCAGTACTTC. Translation: CASSQDRYEQYF.

V is TRBV4-2 and J is TRBJ2-1; no clear D. Per the germline V gene, CDR1 is LGHNA and CDR2 is YNFKEQ. With 4 bases removed from V and 1 base from J, the gap between germline ends came to 14 bases. The CDR3 covers 16 residues. The CDR3 loop reads CASSPQLATSYNEQFF. CDR3 in DNA: TGTGCCAGCAGCCCCCAATTGGCGACGTCCTACAATGAGCAGTTCTTC.